What follows describes a single T cell receptor beta chain. The antigen is not known. Expressed TCRB transcripts got sequenced, as all isolated RNA was reverse transcribed. TCRdb's table, derived via immunoSEQ multiplex PCR, lists solely in-frame clones and lacks some. Here the sample spans 620,000 or so clones, roughly a sixth being singletons. This record belongs to a study of beta chain features in type 1 diabetes. Study results and limitations: Type 1 diabetes patients had fewer VDJ junction insertions and more deletions.

Sequenced input: naive CD4+ T cells from blood. This sequence originates from a man between 18 and 35 years old in good health.

CDR3 nucleotides: TGTGCCAGCAGCTTAGCTACTCCCGGACAGGGGGTAAAGACCCAGTACTTC. It is translated as CASSLATPGQGVKTQYF. The chain carries TRBV11-3 and TRBJ2-5; 10 nucleotides align to TRBD1. Losses at the gene ends were 1 base for V and 6 bases for J; bases not matched to a gene: 11. The CDR3 covers 17 residues. The germline gives CDR1 SGHNT, CDR2 YENEEA.